This T cell receptor (beta chain) stems from a study of metastatic and nonmetastatic thyroid tumors. Looking at the study overall: Across peripheral blood and tumor or nodule tissue samples taken from malignant and benign thyroid patients, the repertoires were compared with one another. General observations from the study: Malignant thyroid tumors reportedly had TCR beta diversity that was significantly higher than in benign nodules, in blood and tumor.

As originally analysed: Using the CDR3 differences seen across clinicopathological groups, the authors built a distant-metastasis classifier for papillary thyroid cancer, which was meant to discriminate distant-metastatic patients. Using MiXCR, TCRdb re-called clones from the PCR reads. TCRdb assigned the V and J calls; the authors' analysis was not used. The top ten clones hold less than 20% of a sample with under 20,000 clones, around a sixth of them seen once. The CDR3 runs to 15 residues. Germline values: CDR1 MDHEN, CDR2 SYDVKM. V gave up 3 bases and J gave up 2 bases, with 12 bases separating them. This clone was observed at least ten times. The antigen is not known. Thyroid surgery was preceded by no treatment in any patient.

The sequence was obtained from a male donor with papillary thyroid cancer or a benign thyroid nodule (not recorded which). Some clones in this sample may be carry-over from other donors' samples. The sequenced sample consisted of blood. The genes are TRBV28 and TRBJ2-3, with a tentative D call TRBD1 (6 bases). In DNA form, the CDR3 reads TGTGCCAGCAGTTTGGCCGACAGGCTCACAGATACGCAGTATTTT. Amino acids: CASSLADRLTDTQYF.